The clone carrying this T cell receptor beta chain appeared once. The data originate from a study of shared clonotypes between healthy human individuals. The V gene lost 0 bases and the J gene lost 1 base, with 13 bases spanning the gap. This CDR3 region has 17 residues. Germline V lookup: CDR1 LNHDA, CDR2 SQIVND (reference sequence). The team ran DNA from unsorted PBMCs on ten immunoSEQ deep assay plates for sequencing. The repertoire was sequenced with immunoSEQ multiplex PCR; TCRdb's copy has only in-frame clones and lacks some. Among hundreds of thousands of clones listed, 77% were seen once. The sequencing sample was made of PBMCs. The source is a middle-aged woman in good health. Some clones in this sample may be carry-over from other donors' samples. This chain uses TRBV19 with TRBJ2-1; maybe TRBD2 (5 bases). The chain's CDR3 is CASSIDRIGMSYNEQFF. CDR3 DNA: TGTGCCAGTAGTATAGATCGTATCGGGATGTCCTACAATGAGCAGTTCTTC. The full variable domain, its missing parts supplied by reference TRBV19 and TRBJ2-1, is DGGITQSPKYLFRKEGQNVTLSCEQNLNHDAMYWYRQDPGQGLRLIYYSQIVNDFQKGDIAEGYSVSREKKESFPLTVTSAQKNPTAFYLCASSIDRIGMSYNEQFFGPGTRLTVL.